Shown below are 11 T cell receptor beta chains from a single sample sequenced in a study of blood T cell repertoires in COVID-19. The method was immunoSEQ multiplex PCR; TCRdb's version includes in-frame clones alone and lacks a portion of them. The repertoire has some 490,000 clones, 75% to 90% of them found once; the top ten carry more than 7.5%. Material: PBMCs or T cells enriched from blood (not recorded which). These TCRs come from a woman aged 60 to 75 who had recovered from COVID-19.

In this sample, this clone turned up a few times. Other DNA variants within this sample encode the same CDR3. V is TRBV5-1 and J is TRBJ1-5, with TRBD1 matching over 7 bases. Per the germline V gene, CDR1 is SGHRS and CDR2 is YFSETQ. J lost 3 bases, V lost 4 bases, and 4 bases had no gene match. The CDR3 extends over 14 amino acids. The CDR3 loop is CASSLGTDNQPQHF. CDR3 DNA sequence: TGCGCCAGCAGCCTCGGGACAGACAATCAGCCCCAGCATTTT.

The chain carries TRBV29-1 and TRBJ2-4; D unclear. The CDR3 contains 13 residues. Germline CDR1 is SQVTM and CDR2 is ANQGSEA. V shed 4 bases and J shed 9 bases, with 16 bases lying between them. In DNA form, the CDR3 reads TGCAGCGTTGTATTTCCCGGAACGGGCATTCAGTACTTC. It encodes CSVVFPGTGIQYF.

V gene TRBV5-1 combines with J gene TRBJ1-4, with 11 bases matching TRBD1. Germline V gene lookup returns CDR1 SGHRS and CDR2 YFSETQ. V lost 5 bases and J lost 7; bases outside the gene matches: 7. This CDR3 is 15 amino acids long. The CDR3 here is CASSREGTGGEKLFF. As DNA, the CDR3 is TGCGCCAGCAGTCGTGAAGGGACAGGGGGTGAAAAACTGTTTTTT. The full variable domain, rest sourced from reference TRBV5-1 and TRBJ1-4, is KAGVTQTPRYLIKTRGQQVTLSCSPISGHRSVSWYQQTPGQGLQFLFEYFSETQRNKGNFPGRFSGRQFSNSRSEMNVSTLELGDSALYLCASSREGTGGEKLFFGSGTQLSVL.

The rearrangement joins TRBV19 to TRBJ1-2, with D tentatively TRBD1 (6 bases). From germline, CDR1 is LNHDA and CDR2 SQIVND (reference sequence). This CDR3 has 17 amino acids. Trimming shortened V by 3 bases and J by 6 bases, and 23 bases separated the two germline ends. In DNA form, the CDR3 reads TGTGCCAGTAGTATGCTGAACAGGGTGGCTAAGAAGGATGGCTACACCTTC. Residues: CASSMLNRVAKKDGYTF.

This clone was seen more than once but under ten times. The V call is TRBV5-1, the J call TRBJ1-3; D gene ambiguous. Trimming stripped 0 bases from V and 0 bases from J, with 13 bases between. The germline gives CDR1 SGHRS, CDR2 YFSETQ. This CDR3 is 17 amino acids long. The CDR3 loop is CASSLDYSLLSGNTIYF. The CDR3 coding sequence is TGCGCCAGCAGCTTGGATTACAGTCTTCTCTCTGGAAACACCATATATTTT.

In nucleotides, the CDR3 is TGTGCCAGCAGTACTCGGGGGGCTCCTTACAATGAGCAGTTCTTC. Translation gives CASSTRGAPYNEQFF. V is TRBV27 and J is TRBJ2-1; D perhaps matches TRBD2 (7 bases). The germline V gene has CDR1 MNHEY and CDR2 SMNVEV (reference sequence). V shed 5 bases and J shed 4 bases, with 15 bases lying between them. The CDR3 extends over 15 amino acids.

With regard to this clone: The sample carries other DNA sequences with the same CDR3. The V call is TRBV28, the J call TRBJ2-4, with D uncertain. The V gene's germline CDR1 is MDHEN and CDR2 SYDVKM. The CDR3 sequence is 14 residues long. V dropped 3 bases and J dropped 1 base, with 7 bases sitting between them. The CDR3 bases are TGTGCCAGCAGTTTGGCCGGGGCCAAAAACATTCAGTACTTC. Translated, it gives CASSLAGAKNIQYF.

The chain carries TRBV19 and TRBJ1-3, with TRBD1 matching over 8 bases. J was trimmed by 0 bases and V by 4 bases; bases with no gene match: 5. CDR1 and CDR2 from the germline V gene are LNHDA and SQIVND (reference sequence). The CDR3 has 16 amino acids. CDR3 loop: CASSSHRGISGNTIYF. The CDR3 DNA sequence: TGTGCCAGTAGTAGCCACAGGGGGATCTCTGGAAACACCATATATTTT.

The chain joins TRBV7-2 to TRBJ2-3, with D perhaps matching TRBD1 (5 bases). There are 15 residues in the CDR3. Trimming removed 6 bases at V and 2 bases at J, with 15 bases between. Germline assignment: CDR1 SGHTA and CDR2 FQGNSA. The CDR3 sequence: CASRFQGGFTDTQYF. CDR3 nucleotide sequence: TGTGCCAGCAGGTTTCAGGGCGGTTTCACAGATACGCAGTATTTT.

This clone has a handful of counts. The chain combines TRBV9 with TRBJ1-1, with 7 bases identical to TRBD1. The CDR3 has 12 residues. V dropped 4 bases and J dropped 7; count of bases not matched to a gene: 4. Germline lookup yields CDR1 SGDLS and CDR2 YYNGEE. CDR3 protein: CASSPSGGEAFF. DNA of the CDR3: TGTGCCAGCAGCCCCTCAGGGGGTGAAGCTTTCTTT.

The chain links TRBV4-1 to TRBJ2-7; TRBD2 might be the D (7 bases). Germline CDR1 is MGHRA and CDR2 is YSYEKL. The CDR3 is 17 amino acids. The V end lost 4 bases, the J end lost 6 bases, and 25 bases lay between the germline ends. As DNA, the CDR3 is TGCGCCAGCAGCCCCAGGCCCGGGGGGCGGGGGTTCCCCGAGCAGTACTTC. It yields the protein CASSPRPGGRGFPEQYF.